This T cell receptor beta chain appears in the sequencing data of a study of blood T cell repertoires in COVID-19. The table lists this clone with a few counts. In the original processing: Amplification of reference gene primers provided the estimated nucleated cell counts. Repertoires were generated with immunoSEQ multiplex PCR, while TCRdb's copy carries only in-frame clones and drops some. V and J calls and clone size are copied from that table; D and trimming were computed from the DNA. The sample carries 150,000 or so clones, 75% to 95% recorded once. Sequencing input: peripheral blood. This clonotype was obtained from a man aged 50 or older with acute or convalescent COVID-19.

The CDR3 reads CASSRMARTNTEAFF. For the CDR3, the DNA is TGTGCCAGTAGTAGGATGGCCAGGACAAACACTGAAGCTTTCTTT. This chain connects TRBV19 to TRBJ1-1; possible D gene TRBD1, 5 bases. Germline values: CDR1 LNHDA, CDR2 SQIVND (reference sequence). V was clipped by 4 bases and J by 2 bases, with 14 bases between them. The CDR3 extends over 15 amino acids.